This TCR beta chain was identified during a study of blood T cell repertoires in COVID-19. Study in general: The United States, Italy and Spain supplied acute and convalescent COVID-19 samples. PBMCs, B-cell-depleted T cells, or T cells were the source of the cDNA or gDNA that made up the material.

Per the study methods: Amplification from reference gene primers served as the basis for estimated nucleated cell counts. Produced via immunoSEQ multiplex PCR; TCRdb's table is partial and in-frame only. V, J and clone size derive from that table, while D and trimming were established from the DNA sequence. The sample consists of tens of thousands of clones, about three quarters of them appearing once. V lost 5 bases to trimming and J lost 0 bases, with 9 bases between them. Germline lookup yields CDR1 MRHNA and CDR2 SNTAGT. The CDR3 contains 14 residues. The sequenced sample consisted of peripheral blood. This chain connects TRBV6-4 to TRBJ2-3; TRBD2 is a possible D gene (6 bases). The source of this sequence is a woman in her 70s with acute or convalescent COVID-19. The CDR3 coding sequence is TGTGCCAGCAGTCCTCTAGCGAGCACAGATACGCAGTATTTT. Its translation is CASSPLASTDTQYF.